The clone carrying this T cell receptor beta chain was observed many times. Its cognate antigen is unknown. It may be a read error: a sequence one base away is much more abundant. After 5'RACE with constant-segment primers, TCR alpha and TCR beta cDNA libraries carrying sample barcodes and UMIs were obtained. TCRdb ran MiXCR on the 5' RACE reads and lists one entry per CDR3 protein. The table lists a few hundred thousand distinct CDR3 sequences, roughly 9.4% of them singletons, with roughly a fifth in the top ten. The data were taken from a study of T-cell memory formation after mild COVID-19. On the study more broadly: Largely, TCR clusters stayed within a single donor. General study results and limits: The CD4+ clones that contracted clustered mainly within CM and EM, and the CD8+ clones concentrated in EMRA. Clonal second-wave expansions that peaked on day 37 had unconfirmed SARS-CoV-2 specificity.

With 1 base removed from V and 3 bases from J, the gap between germline ends came to 7 bases. Germline CDR1 and CDR2: SGHRS and YFSETQ. The CDR3 spans 13 residues. Specimen: PBMCs or a T cell subset sorted from them (not recorded which). The receptor was isolated from a man aged 18 to 35 who had mild COVID-19 (a few samples of this study predate the infection). Cell type and time point are not known. The chain combines TRBV5-1 with TRBJ1-1; D is ambiguous. DNA for the CDR3: TGCGCCAGCAGCTTGAAGTTCGACACTGAAGCTTTCTTT. It encodes CASSLKFDTEAFF. The full variable domain, with the rest looked up from reference TRBV5-1 and TRBJ1-1, is KAGVTQTPRYLIKTRGQQVTLSCSPISGHRSVSWYQQTPGQGLQFLFEYFSETQRNKGNFPGRFSGRQFSNSRSEMNVSTLELGDSALYLCASSLKFDTEAFFGQGTRLTVV.